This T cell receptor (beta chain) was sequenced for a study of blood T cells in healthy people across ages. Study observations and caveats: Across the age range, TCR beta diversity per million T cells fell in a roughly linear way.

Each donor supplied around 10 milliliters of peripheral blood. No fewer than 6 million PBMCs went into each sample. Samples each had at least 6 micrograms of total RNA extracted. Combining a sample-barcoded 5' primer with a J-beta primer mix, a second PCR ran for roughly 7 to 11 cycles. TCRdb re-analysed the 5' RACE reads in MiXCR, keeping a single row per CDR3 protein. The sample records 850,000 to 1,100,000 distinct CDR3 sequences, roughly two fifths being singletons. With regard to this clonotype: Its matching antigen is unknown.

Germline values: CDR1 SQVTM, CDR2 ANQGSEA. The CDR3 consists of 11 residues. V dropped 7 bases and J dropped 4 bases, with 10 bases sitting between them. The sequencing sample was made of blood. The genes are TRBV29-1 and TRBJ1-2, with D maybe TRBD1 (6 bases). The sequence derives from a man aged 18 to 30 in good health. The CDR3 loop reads CSGQGSYGYTF. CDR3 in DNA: TGCAGCGGGCAGGGGAGCTATGGCTACACCTTC.